The 21 T cell receptor beta chains given below trace back to one sample, sequenced in a study of tumor-infiltrating lymphocytes in localized non-small cell lung cancer. TCRdb keeps only in-frame clones here, not all; method: immunoSEQ multiplex PCR. The table includes roughly 7,100 clones, 60% to 80% detected once. The source material was lung tumor tissue. Receptors originate from a human donor with non-small cell lung cancer.

The chain couples TRBV25-1 to TRBJ1-2; D is undetermined. Trimming shortened V by 3 bases and J by 2 bases, and 4 bases separated the two germline ends. From germline, CDR1 is MGHDK and CDR2 SYGVNS. The CDR3 runs 12 residues. The CDR3 is CASSDRNYGYTF. In nucleotides, the CDR3 is TGTGCCAGCAGTGACAGAAACTATGGCTACACCTTC.

The rearrangement joins TRBV19 to TRBJ2-1; the match to TRBD2 covers 10 bases. The CDR3 covers 15 residues. Trimming at V came to 5 bases and at J to 4 bases, leaving 5 bases not matched to a gene. Germline loops: CDR1 LNHDA, CDR2 SQIVND (reference sequence). The CDR3 nucleotides are TGTGCCAGTAGTCCCGGGACTAGCGCGTACAATGAGCAGTTCTTC. This gives the protein CASSPGTSAYNEQFF.

V and J are TRBV29-1 and TRBJ2-7; D perhaps matches TRBD2 (6 bases). There are 12 residues in the CDR3. The germline V gene has CDR1 SQVTM and CDR2 ANQGSEA. V gave up 6 bases and J gave up 4 bases, with 13 bases separating them. This CDR3 reads CSVWDFSYEQYF. The DNA for the CDR3 is TGCAGCGTGTGGGACTTCTCTTACGAGCAGTACTTC.

Judged by abundance, this clone is medium-sized (0.01 to 0.1%). The chain employs TRBV29-1 and TRBJ2-1; TRBD2 aligns across 11 bases. This CDR3 spans 13 amino acids. The junction had 3 bases not matched to a gene; V was cut back by 6 bases and J by 5 bases. Germline V gives CDR1 SQVTM, CDR2 ANQGSEA. CDR3: CSVGTSGHNEQFF. The CDR3 DNA follows: TGCAGCGTCGGGACTAGCGGTCACAATGAGCAGTTCTTC.

The chain is built from TRBV29-1 and TRBJ2-1, with TRBD2 matching 16 bases. CDR1 SQVTM and CDR2 ANQGSEA come from the germline V gene. The CDR3 consists of 18 residues. Losses at the gene ends were 3 bases for V and 7 bases for J; bases not matched to a gene: 12. CDR3 sequence reads: CSVDPQGLAGGGGNEQFF. The CDR3 DNA is TGCAGCGTTGACCCACAGGGACTAGCGGGAGGGGGGGGTAATGAGCAGTTCTTC.

This chain links TRBV7-9 with TRBJ2-1; the D is unclear. Deletions cut 5 bases from V and 4 bases from J, with 12 bases between. There are 14 residues in the CDR3. In germline, CDR1 is SEHNR, CDR2 FQNEAQ (reference sequence). The CDR3 loop is CASSPHGEYNEQFF. The CDR3 nucleotides are TGTGCCAGCAGCCCCCATGGGGAATACAATGAGCAGTTCTTC.

The genes are TRBV11-2 and TRBJ2-1; perhaps D is TRBD1 or TRBD2 (5 bases each). There are 13 residues in the CDR3. V was shortened by 1 base and J by 8 bases, with 9 bases between the two germline ends. CDR1 and CDR2 from the germline V gene are SGHAT and FQNNGV. CDR3 sequence: CASSLVRGHEQFF. CDR3 DNA: TGTGCCAGCAGCTTAGTCCGGGGACATGAGCAGTTCTTC. The variable domain in full, with the rest retrieved from reference TRBV11-2 and TRBJ2-1, is EAGVAQSPRYKIIEKRQSVAFWCNPISGHATLYWYQQILGQGPKLLIQFQNNGVVDDSQLPKDRFSAERLKGVDSTLKIQPAKLEDSAVYLCASSLVRGHEQFFGPGTRLTVL.

This clone has just a few counts. The gene calls are TRBV18 and TRBJ2-2; the D is unclear. CDR3 size: 13 residues. V shed 0 bases and J shed 7 bases, with 6 bases lying between them. Germline V gene sequence: CDR1 KGHSH, CDR2 LQKENI. The chain's CDR3 is CASSPPTHGELFF. The CDR3 bases are TGTGCCAGCTCACCACCGACGCACGGGGAGCTGTTTTTT. Together with reference TRBV18 and TRBJ2-2, the CDR3 gives the full variable domain: NAGVMQNPRHLVRRRGQEARLRCSPMKGHSHVYWYRQLPEEGLKFMVYLQKENIIDESGMPKERFSAEFPKEGPSILRIQQVVRGDSAAYFCASSPPTHGELFFGEGSRLTVL.

The chain is built from TRBV6-1 and TRBJ2-4; D is unclear. CDR3 size: 13 residues. Germline V gives CDR1 MNHNS, CDR2 SASEGT. V was pared by 1 base and J by 3 bases, with 4 bases between. The DNA of the CDR3 is TGTGCCAGCAGTGAAGACAGCAAAAACATTCAGTACTTC. Its translation is CASSEDSKNIQYF.

The chain has TRBV27 and TRBJ2-4; D is tentatively TRBD1 or TRBD2 (5 bases each). There are 13 residues in the CDR3. Trimming pared 2 bases from V and 11 bases from J, leaving 13 bases between. Germline-derived CDR1 and CDR2 are MNHEY and SMNVEV (reference sequence). This chain's CDR3 is CASSLGTANFQYF. CDR3 bases: TGTGCCAGCAGTTTAGGGACGGCTAATTTTCAGTACTTC.

The chain is built from TRBV6-1 and TRBJ1-3; D unresolved. Per germline, CDR1 MNHNS and CDR2 SASEGT. V gave up 4 bases and J gave up 4 bases, with 14 bases separating them. CDR3 size: 15 residues. CDR3 bases: TGTGCCAGCAGTGGACGGGCAGCGGAGGGAAACACCATATATTTT. This sequence encodes CASSGRAAEGNTIYF.

The J gene is TRBJ1-3, the V gene TRBV14; D ambiguous. CDR1 is SGHDN and CDR2 is FVKESK in the germline V gene. The CDR3 length is 15 residues. Trimming left V 0 bases short and J 2 bases short, with 8 bases between. CDR3: CASSQEWATGNTIYF. DNA of the CDR3: TGTGCCAGCAGCCAAGAGTGGGCGACTGGAAACACCATATATTTT.

This clone came up a few times. The CDR3 nucleotides read TGCGCCAGCAGTGAGTCTGCCTACCCAGAGGGGTGGTTCTTC. It codes for CASSESAYPEGWFF. This sequence joins TRBV10-1 and TRBJ2-1; D tentatively fits TRBD1 or TRBD2 (5 bases each). The V gene lost 0 bases and the J gene lost 15 bases, with 18 bases spanning the gap. There are 14 residues in the CDR3. The germline V gene has CDR1 WNHNN and CDR2 SYGVQD (reference sequence).

CDR3 in amino acids: CASSGQGAAYNEQFF. The CDR3 DNA is TGCGCCAGCAGTGGACAGGGCGCAGCCTACAATGAGCAGTTCTTC. J is TRBJ2-1 and V is TRBV5-1; 8 bases are shared with TRBD1. The J segment lost 2 bases and the V segment lost 5 bases, leaving 6 bases of the junction unmatched. Germline CDR1 is SGHRS and CDR2 is YFSETQ. CDR3 size: 15 residues.

With respect to this clone: Relative to the germline gene, one junction end is altered; a read error may explain this. J is TRBJ1-3 and V is TRBV11-2; tentative D call: TRBD1 (5 bases). The CDR3 loop spans 15 amino acids. Per germline, CDR1 SGHAT and CDR2 FQNNGV. The CDR3 DNA follows: TGTGCCAGCAGCCTAGACAGCTTCTCTGGAAACACCATATATTTT. This gives the protein CASSLDSFSGNTIYF.

This clone was observed once. The CDR3 carries no conserved terminal phenylalanine or tryptophan, so it likely arises from a read error. The chain couples TRBV7-9 to TRBJ2-3; 10 nucleotides agree with TRBD2. CDR3 size: 16 residues. In germline, CDR1 is SEHNR, CDR2 FQNEAQ (reference sequence). The V and J ends lost 1 base and 5 bases, in that order; junction bases with no gene match: 6. CDR3 DNA sequence: TGTGCCAGCAGCTTAGTGGCTAGCGGGAGTGGAGATACGCAGTATCTT. It codes for CASSLVASGSGDTQYL.

This clone was counted only a few times. This sequence joins TRBV19 and TRBJ2-2, with D perhaps matching TRBD1 (5 bases). This CDR3 region has 17 residues. Trimming stripped 3 bases from V and 4 bases from J, with 18 bases between. CDR1 LNHDA and CDR2 SQIVND come from the germline V gene (reference sequence). This CDR3 reads CASSIFGSGPFTGELFF. The CDR3 coding sequence is TGTGCCAGTAGTATCTTCGGGTCAGGGCCTTTCACCGGGGAGCTGTTTTTT.

The rearrangement joins TRBV28 to TRBJ2-7; no clear D. Per the germline V gene, CDR1 is MDHEN and CDR2 is SYDVKM. The CDR3 has 11 amino acids. V was pared by 7 bases and J by 2 bases, with 6 bases between. The CDR3 bases are TGTGCCAGCAAAGGGACCTACGAGCAGTACTTC. Encoded protein: CASKGTYEQYF. The whole variable domain, remainder taken from reference TRBV28 and TRBJ2-7, is DVKVTQSSRYLVKRTGEKVFLECVQDMDHENMFWYRQDPGLGLRLIYFSYDVKMKEKGDIPEGYSVSREKKERFSLILESASTNQTSMYLCASKGTYEQYFGPGTRLTVT.

V and J are TRBV18 and TRBJ2-1, with a tentative D call TRBD2 (5 bases). This CDR3 has 18 residues. From germline, CDR1 is KGHSH and CDR2 LQKENI. With 0 bases removed from V and 1 base from J, the gap between germline ends came to 16 bases. Here the CDR3 DNA reads TGTGCCAGCTCACCACCGAGCACGCAGCGGAAATCCTACAATGAGCAGTTCTTC. As protein: CASSPPSTQRKSYNEQFF. The full variable domain, completed using reference TRBV18 and TRBJ2-1, is NAGVMQNPRHLVRRRGQEARLRCSPMKGHSHVYWYRQLPEEGLKFMVYLQKENIIDESGMPKERFSAEFPKEGPSILRIQQVVRGDSAAYFCASSPPSTQRKSYNEQFFGPGTRLTVL.

In DNA, the CDR3 is TGTGCCAGCAGTGAAGGTTCTGAAAAACTGTTTTTT. Its protein is CASSEGSEKLFF. This chain connects TRBV2 to TRBJ1-4; D ambiguous. Trimming left V 1 base short and J 7 bases short, with 4 bases between. CDR1 and CDR2 (germline): SNHLY, FYNNEI. The CDR3 covers 12 residues.

The V gene is TRBV7-3, the J gene TRBJ1-3; D may be TRBD1 (6 bases). The CDR3 sequence is 15 residues long. The ends were cut back, 6 bases at V and 3 bases at J, with 15 bases in the middle. CDR1 and CDR2 (germline): SGHTA, FQGTGA. DNA of the CDR3: TGTGCCAGCAGTCCCTCGGGGGGCTATGGAAACACCATATATTTT. Translation: CASSPSGGYGNTIYF.